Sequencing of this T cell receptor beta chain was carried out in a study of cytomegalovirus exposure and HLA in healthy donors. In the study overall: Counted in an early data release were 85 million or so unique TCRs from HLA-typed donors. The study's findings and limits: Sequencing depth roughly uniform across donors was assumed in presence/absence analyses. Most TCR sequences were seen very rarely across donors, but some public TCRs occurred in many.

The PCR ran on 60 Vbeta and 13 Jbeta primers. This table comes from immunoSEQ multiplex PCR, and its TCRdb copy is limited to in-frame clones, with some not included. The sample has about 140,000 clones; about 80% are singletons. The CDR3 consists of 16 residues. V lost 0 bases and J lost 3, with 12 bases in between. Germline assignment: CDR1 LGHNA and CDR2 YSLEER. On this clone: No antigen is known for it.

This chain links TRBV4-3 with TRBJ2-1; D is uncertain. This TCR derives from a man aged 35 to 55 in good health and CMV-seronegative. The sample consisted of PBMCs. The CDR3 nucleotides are TGCGCCAGCAGCCAAGAATGGGCCCAGTACTACAATGAGCAGTTCTTC. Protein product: CASSQEWAQYYNEQFF.